This record looks at one TCR beta chain sequence and its context. The data derive from a study of blood T cell repertoires in COVID-19. Looking at the study overall: The study drew acute and convalescent COVID-19 samples from the United States, Italy and Spain.

Some clones are missing from TCRdb's copy, which holds only in-frame ones; the method was immunoSEQ multiplex PCR. The sample records tens of thousands of clones, roughly four fifths being singletons. The CDR3 is 14 residues long. The V gene's germline CDR1 is SGHTA and CDR2 FQGTGA. The V and J ends lost 4 bases and 2 bases respectively, with 6 bases between them. Patients of the Seattle cohort, enrolled during active infection, were followed longitudinally. Sequencing input: peripheral blood. The V gene is TRBV7-3, the J gene TRBJ2-6; D gene unclear. The source is a man between 65 and 80 years old with COVID-19, enrolled during active disease. DNA of the CDR3: TGTGCCAGCAGCTCCGGAGCTGGGGCCAACGTCCTGACTTTC. It yields the protein CASSSGAGANVLTF.